This T cell receptor (beta chain) was identified in a study of vaccination effects on CD4 cells after COVID-19. Looking at the study overall: Peptide-pool stimulation followed by sequencing identified expanded antigen-specific CD4+ clonotypes in the ViraFEST assay. Whole-study findings and limits: From healthy vaccinees, only 1 of 255 vaccine-induced clones also reacted to common cold coronaviruses. Missing from the study were early post-infection timepoints, and its convalescent patients were few.

With regard to this clone: Its antigen remains unidentified.

Investigators separated out CD4+ T cells once 10 days of culture had passed. Vaccination of participants consisted of two doses of either the BNT162b2 or mRNA-1273 vaccine. Testing of the vaccine recipients showed negative nucleocapsid antibodies and no prior SARS-CoV-2 infection. Trimming removed 4 bases at V and 5 bases at J, with 22 bases between. From germline, CDR1 is SGHNT and CDR2 YYREEE (reference sequence). CDR3 length equals 16 residues. Assay: immunoSEQ multiplex PCR; the TCRdb copy retains only in-frame clones and omits some. The sample records just over 55,000 clones, about four fifths being singletons.

The J gene is TRBJ2-7, the V gene TRBV5-4; D may correspond to TRBD1 or TRBD2 (5 bases each). The sequence came from a human donor who received a COVID-19 vaccine. Sequenced here: CD4+ T cells from PBMCs cultured without peptide, sampled after COVID-19 vaccination. CDR3 region: CASSTRDPKSIHEQYF. The CDR3 DNA is TGTGCCAGCAGCACCCGGGACCCCAAAAGCATCCACGAGCAGTACTTC.